This paragraph covers one T cell receptor (beta chain) sequence. The likely explanation is a read error, given a far larger clone one base away. Generated by immunoSEQ multiplex PCR, the TCRdb table keeps only in-frame clones and is missing some. The table records roughly 500,000 clones, around 85% of them present only once. Losses at the gene ends were 8 bases for V and 0 bases for J; bases not matched to a gene: 1. Germline CDR1 SNHLY, CDR2 FYNNEI. The CDR3 sequence is 12 residues long. These data come from a study of shared clonotypes between healthy human individuals. The sequence came from a woman in her forties in good health. Some clones in this sample may be carry-over from other donors' samples. Material for sequencing was PBMCs. The V gene is TRBV2, the J gene TRBJ2-7, with 7 positions matching TRBD2. The CDR3 sequence: CASQRDSYEQYF. Here the CDR3 DNA reads TGTGCCAGCCAGCGGGACTCCTACGAGCAGTACTTC.